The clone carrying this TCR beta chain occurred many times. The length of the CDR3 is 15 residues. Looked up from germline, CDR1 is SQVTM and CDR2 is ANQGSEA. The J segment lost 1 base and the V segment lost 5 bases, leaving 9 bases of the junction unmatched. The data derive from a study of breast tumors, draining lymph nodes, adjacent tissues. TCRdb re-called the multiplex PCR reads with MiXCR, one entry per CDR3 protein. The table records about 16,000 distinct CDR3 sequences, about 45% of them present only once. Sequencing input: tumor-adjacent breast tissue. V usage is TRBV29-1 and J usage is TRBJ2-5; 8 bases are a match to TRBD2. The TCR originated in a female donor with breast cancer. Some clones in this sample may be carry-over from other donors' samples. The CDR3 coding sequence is TGCAGCGTTCCGGGGGGGGGGAGACGCCAAGAGACCCAGTACTTC. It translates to CSVPGGGRRQETQYF.